These 3 T cell receptor beta chains were all obtained from the same sample, sequenced in a study of T cells in Graves' hyperthyroidism and ophthalmopathy. TCR beta CDR3 region amplification was performed from RNA transcripts. The HTBI primer set was used in a first-round RT-PCR of the TCR CDR3. TCRdb processed the multiplex PCR reads anew with MiXCR; each CDR3 protein has one entry. The sample lists about 350,000 distinct CDR3 sequences; roughly 15% were seen once. The specimen was blood. Every receptor here comes from an older woman with Graves' ophthalmopathy.

This clonotype occurred many times. CDR3 in amino acids: CSARGGRAPEETQYF. The CDR3 nucleotides are TGCAGTGCTAGAGGCGGGAGGGCCCCAGAAGAGACCCAGTACTTC. This chain links TRBV20-1 with TRBJ2-5, with 9 bases lining up with TRBD2. This CDR3 has 15 amino acids. Germline V gives CDR1 DFQATT, CDR2 SNEGSKA (reference sequence). The junction had 6 bases not matched to a gene; V was cut back by 1 base and J by 3 bases.

This clonotype was counted ten times or more. This chain links TRBV7-9 with TRBJ2-5; D unclear. CDR1 is SEHNR and CDR2 is FQNEAQ in the germline V gene (reference sequence). The CDR3 totals 12 residues. The V gene lost 3 bases and the J gene lost 2 bases, with 4 bases spanning the gap. CDR3 nucleotides: TGTGCCAGCAGCTTGCAGCAAGAGACCCAGTACTTC. Translated: CASSLQQETQYF.

The chain joins TRBV6-2 or TRBV6-3 to TRBJ2-5; 8 nucleotides line up with TRBD2. In germline, CDR1 is MNHEY, CDR2 SVGEGT. CDR3 length equals 13 residues. V was pared by 5 bases and J by 5 bases, with 4 bases of the junction left unmatched. CDR3 protein: CASSPTSGETQYF. CDR3 in DNA: TGTGCCAGCAGTCCAACTAGCGGCGAGACCCAGTACTTC.